This T cell receptor (beta chain) was profiled in a study of regulatory T cells in long-lasting Graves disease (dated by TCRdb to the early 2020s). About the investigation overall: Persistent Graves' disease meant more than 5 years of antithyroid drug treatment with TSH receptor autoantibodies that stayed positive. Persistent Graves' disease patients in the clinical cohort had taken antithyroid drugs for 8 to 12 years on average. The study took place in China and was registered as a clinical trial. Persistent Graves' disease patients were compared with newly diagnosed Graves' disease patients by peripheral blood TCR sequencing and RNA sequencing. A total of around 35 samples underwent TCR sequencing, from roughly 13 patients with persistent Graves' disease and approximately 20 patients with newly diagnosed Graves' disease. Results and caveats for the whole study, not just this receptor: Because the primary lesion, thyroid tissue, could not be accessed, the study looked at peripheral blood alone. Sequencing and analysis were limited to the TCR beta chain. Preferential use of TRBV28, TRBJ1-2 and TRBJ2-5 was observed in persistent disease, whereas TRBV20-1 and TRBJ2-1 were favored in newly diagnosed disease. Lower TCR Shannon entropy and fewer highly expanded clones were observed in persistent Graves' disease patients than in newly diagnosed patients, which suggested clonal expansion. As a limitation, the authors acknowledged that the small sample size may reduce accuracy. Patients with persistent disease shared more public clonotypes (approximately 2,500) than newly diagnosed patients did (around 1,000).

V loses 5 bases of germline sequence and J loses 0 bases, and the interval between the two ends is 13 bases. From the cysteine through the phenylalanine, the CDR3 covers 15 amino acids. Only the CDR3 DNA stays, 45 bases, in frame from base 1. CDR1 MDHEN and CDR2 SYDVKM were looked up in the germline V gene. This sample's time point label indicates: persistent/refractory GD, antithyroid drugs over 5 years with positive TRAb. RNA was extracted from PBMCs in TRIzol for both TCR sequencing and RNA sequencing. The diagnosis of Graves' disease followed American Thyroid Association guidelines. Patients were recruited from an endocrinology department in Xi'an, China. From each patient, 7.5 to 9.5 milliliters of peripheral blood was collected into an EDTA anticoagulant tube. Ficoll Paque Plus density gradient separation was used to isolate PBMCs, and no further T cell sorting was done. An Agilent 2100 Bioanalyzer and agarose gel were used to check RNA quality, and a NanoDrop 2000 was used to measure RNA concentration.

The library was obtained by multiplex PCR. Data came from an Illumina HiSeq 4000. To build TCR beta libraries, CDR3 regions were amplified by Arm-PCR using iRepertoire HTBI primers. Before sequencing, the PCR products underwent gel purification. The authors' pipeline ran thus. A total of fewer than 70 TRBV and approximately 13 TRBJ segments were identified across samples and were used for gene usage analysis of CDR3 amino acid clonotypes. COPE and FqMerger were used to merge the filtered high-quality paired reads into contigs. BLAST was used to align contigs to IMGT TRBV, TRBD and TRBJ reference genes, with CDR3 defined following IMGT. Clonotypes above 0.1% frequency were classified as highly expanded clones. Shannon entropy served as the measure of repertoire diversity, while the Gini coefficient captured V-J evenness. A clonotype found in more than one individual was treated as public. TCRdb applied fastp at Q25 and MiXCR to the public reads, then kept only in-frame beta chains. Duplicate CDR3 protein sequences are folded into a single record with the most common DNA and genes. These V and J calls derive from TCRdb rather than the authors' analysis. This sample gives 400,000 or so distinct CDR3 sequences in total; about 20% of them show up just once. About a quarter of the sample goes to the ten largest clones.

Notes on this clonotype: Its antigen specificity is not known. Base qualities are not recorded, but no much larger clone differs from it by a single base.

This material consisted of peripheral blood mononuclear cells (PBMCs), taken when the disease was refractory, from a patient treated with antithyroid drugs. This receptor was identified in a female donor with Graves disease. The receptor chain draws on TRBV28 and TRBJ1-1; the D gene is perhaps TRBD1, on 6 matching bases. At the DNA level, the sequence is TGTGCCAGCAGTCAACCCACAGGGTTGAACACTGAAGCTTTCTTT. Translated, it gives CASSQPTGLNTEAFF.